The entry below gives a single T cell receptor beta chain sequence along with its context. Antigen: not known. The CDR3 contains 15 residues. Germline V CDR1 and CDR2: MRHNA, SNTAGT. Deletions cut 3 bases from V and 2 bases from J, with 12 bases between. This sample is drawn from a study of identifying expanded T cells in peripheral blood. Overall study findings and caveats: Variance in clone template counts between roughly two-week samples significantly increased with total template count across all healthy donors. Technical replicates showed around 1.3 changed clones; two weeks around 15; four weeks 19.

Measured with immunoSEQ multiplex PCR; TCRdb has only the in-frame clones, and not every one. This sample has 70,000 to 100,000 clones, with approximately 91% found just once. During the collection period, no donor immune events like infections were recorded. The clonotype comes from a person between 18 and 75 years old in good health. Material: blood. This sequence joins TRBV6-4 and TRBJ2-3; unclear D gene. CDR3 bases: TGTGCCAGCAGTGAAACCGGCGGACCCACAGATACGCAGTATTTT. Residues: CASSETGGPTDTQYF.